This T cell receptor beta chain derives from a study of cytomegalovirus exposure and HLA in healthy donors. Background on the study: There were about 85 million unique TCRs (from HLA-typed donors) in an early data release. Findings and caveats of the study: The only immune exposure information that was available was CMV serostatus. Association of a missense DCLRE1C variant with TCR beta V- and J-gene trimming was reported in a later analysis.

Looked up from germline, CDR1 is SNHLY and CDR2 is FYNNEI. With 8 bases clipped from V and 4 bases from J, the junction kept 13 bases outside the gene matches. There are 15 residues in the CDR3. The PCR made use of 60 Vbeta and 13 Jbeta primers. Clones were read by immunoSEQ multiplex PCR, and TCRdb kept only the in-frame ones, dropping some. The table records approximately 190,000 clones, around 78% of them present only once. In the case of this clone: As yet, its antigen is unknown.

The origin of this receptor is a woman aged 25 to 39 in good health and CMV-seropositive. The genes are TRBV2 and TRBJ1-1, with 7 bases matching TRBD1. Sequencing used PBMCs. The DNA of the CDR3 is TGTGCCAGCTCGGTCCTTCGACAGGGCGGCACTGAAGCTTTCTTT. This translates into CASSVLRQGGTEAFF.